Listed here are 21 T cell receptor beta chains from one sample, sequenced in a study of regulatory T cells in long-lasting Graves disease. The authors built TCR beta libraries using iRepertoire HTBI primers and Arm-PCR of CDR3 regions. TCRdb independently ran MiXCR on the multiplex PCR reads; one entry per CDR3 protein. The table lists hundreds of thousands of distinct CDR3 sequences, around a fifth of them singletons. The time point: persistent/refractory GD, antithyroid drugs over 5 years with positive TRAb. PBMC-derived RNA was used for the TCR library. Source: peripheral blood mononuclear cells (PBMCs), taken when the disease was refractory, from a patient treated with antithyroid drugs. The receptors come from a female donor with Graves disease.

The J gene is TRBJ2-7, the V gene TRBV15, with no clear D. The V end lost 3 bases, the J end lost 2 bases, and 8 bases lay between the germline ends. This CDR3 comprises 13 residues. The germline V gene has CDR1 LNHNV and CDR2 YYDKDF (reference sequence). The CDR3, as DNA: TGTGCCACCAGCAGGGGCTCGACCTACGAGCAGTACTTC. Translated, it gives CATSRGSTYEQYF.

The table lists this clonotype with many counts. The V and J genes are TRBV20-1 and TRBJ1-1; 7 bases are shared with TRBD1. The V and J ends lost 6 bases and 4 bases, in that order; junction bases with no gene match: 11. This CDR3 region has 14 residues. Germline lookup yields CDR1 DFQATT and CDR2 SNEGSKA (reference sequence). CDR3 coding DNA: TGCAGTGCGCGACAGGGAATTCCCTCCACTGAAGCTTTCTTT. It is translated as CSARQGIPSTEAFF.

The sample holds many counts of this clonotype. The rearrangement joins TRBV28 to TRBJ1-2; 8 positions match TRBD1. Germline V gene lookup returns CDR1 MDHEN and CDR2 SYDVKM. V lost 3 bases, J lost 8 bases, and 14 bases stayed unmatched. The CDR3 consists of 16 residues. CDR3 sequence (DNA): TGTGCCAGCAGTTTGGTTGGAGGACAGGGAATAAGCGGCTACACCTTC. Encoded protein: CASSLVGGQGISGYTF.

The rearrangement uses TRBV18 and TRBJ1-5; D is ambiguous. There are 16 residues in the CDR3. V was cut by 3 bases and J by 0 bases, with 12 bases left in between. CDR1 and CDR2 from the germline V gene are KGHSH and LQKENI. The CDR3 region is CASSPLGWGSNQPQHF. The CDR3 coding sequence is TGTGCCAGCTCACCCCTAGGATGGGGTAGCAATCAGCCCCAGCATTTT.

This clonotype was observed a handful of times. This chain links TRBV5-5 with TRBJ2-2; D possibly uses TRBD1 or TRBD2 (5 bases each). Germline values: CDR1 SGHKS, CDR2 YYEKEE (reference sequence). V gave up 1 base and J gave up 1 base, with 11 bases separating them. The CDR3 has 16 amino acids. In nucleotides, the CDR3 is TGTGCCAGCAGCTTGACCGGGGCGGGGAACACCGGGGAGCTGTTTTTT. Protein: CASSLTGAGNTGELFF.

This clonotype showed up many times. The chain couples TRBV27 to TRBJ2-7, with TRBD2 matching 9 bases. This CDR3 has 16 amino acids. The germline gives CDR1 MNHEY, CDR2 SMNVEV (reference sequence). V shed 0 bases and J 3 bases; nucleotides not matched to a gene: 6. DNA for the CDR3: TGTGCCAGCAGTTTATCTCTAGCGGGAAATCACTACGAGCAGTACTTC. This encodes CASSLSLAGNHYEQYF.

The chain joins TRBV7-9 to TRBJ2-2; 7 bases fit TRBD1. V lost 5 bases and J lost 4; bases outside the gene matches: 19. The CDR3 loop spans 19 amino acids. Germline V gene sequence: CDR1 SEHNR, CDR2 FQNEAQ (reference sequence). CDR3 in DNA: TGTGCCAGCAGCCCCAGACAGGGAATCCCCACTACTGTCACCGGGGAGCTGTTTTTT. Translated: CASSPRQGIPTTVTGELFF.

This clonotype has only a few counts. The chain links TRBV3-1 to TRBJ1-2; D unresolved. The germline CDR1 and CDR2 sequences are LGHDT and YNNKEL (reference sequence). The CDR3 covers 13 residues. V was shortened by 4 bases and J by 8 bases, with 14 bases between the two germline ends. In DNA, the CDR3 is TGTGCCAGCAGCCCTATCGACCCGGGCGGCTACACCTTC. Protein sequence: CASSPIDPGGYTF.

This clonotype was seen repeatedly, ten times or more. The CDR3 reads CASSFAPGTSYSGELFF. The CDR3 region has the DNA TGTGCCAGCAGTTTCGCCCCCGGGACTAGTTATTCCGGGGAGCTGTTTTTT. This sequence joins TRBV2 and TRBJ2-2; 8 bases line up with TRBD2. The J segment lost 6 bases and the V segment lost 5 bases, leaving 14 bases of the junction unmatched. The CDR3 is made up of 17 amino acids. Germline CDR1 SNHLY, CDR2 FYNNEI.

This clonotype turned up a few times. A much larger clone differs by one base, so this may be a read error. The chain joins TRBV28 to TRBJ1-6; D might be TRBD1 (5 bases). The CDR3 is 14 amino acids. CDR1 is MDHEN, CDR2 SYDVKM, per germline. This CDR3 is CASSSTGYNPPLHF. Written as DNA, the CDR3 is TGTGCCAGCAGTTCTACAGGTTATAATCCACCCCTCCACTTT. Combining the CDR3 with reference TRBV28 and TRBJ1-6 gives the whole variable domain DVKVTQSSRYLVKRTGEKVFLECVQDMDHENMFWYRQDPGLGLRLIYFSYDVKMKEKGDIPEGYSVSREKKERFSLILESASTNQTSMYLCASSSTGYNPPLHFGNGTRLTVT.

Ten or more counts support this clonotype. The V gene is TRBV20-1, the J gene TRBJ1-1, with 11 bases that match TRBD1. Germline V gene lookup returns CDR1 DFQATT and CDR2 SNEGSKA (reference sequence). Trimming cost V 3 bases and J 11 bases; bases outside gene matches: 5. The CDR3 contains 12 residues. The CDR3 spells CSARDRGRTAFF. The CDR3 region has the DNA TGCAGTGCTAGGGACAGGGGGCGCACGGCTTTCTTT.

There are a few counts of this clonotype. This rearrangement joins TRBV6-2 or TRBV6-3 to TRBJ2-7, with 7 bases lining up with TRBD2. After removal of 6 bases from V and 4 bases from J, the junction contained 12 bases not matched to a gene. Germline V lookup: CDR1 MNHEY, CDR2 SVGEGT. This CDR3 region has 15 residues. This CDR3 is CASRGAGVGKYEQYF. For the CDR3, the DNA is TGTGCCAGCAGAGGGGCGGGAGTGGGGAAGTACGAGCAGTACTTC.

The gene calls are TRBV7-3 and TRBJ2-1, with D unclear. The V gene lost 5 bases and the J gene lost 5 bases, with 13 bases spanning the gap. Germline V gene lookup returns CDR1 SGHTA and CDR2 FQGTGA. The CDR3 spans 14 residues. The CDR3 nucleotides read TGTGCCAGCAGCCTGGACGGGCCAAACAATGAGCAGTTCTTC. This translates into CASSLDGPNNEQFF.

This clonotype turned up a few times. V usage is TRBV27 and J usage is TRBJ2-5; D unclear. Between the trimmed V and J ends, which lost 5 bases and 4 bases, there was a span of 11 bases. The CDR3 length is 13 residues. Per germline, CDR1 MNHEY and CDR2 SMNVEV (reference sequence). The CDR3 loop is CASSGRMGETQYF. The CDR3 DNA reads as TGTGCCAGCAGTGGCAGGATGGGAGAGACCCAGTACTTC.

Only a few counts were recorded for this clonotype. This chain connects TRBV5-6 to TRBJ2-7; D is perhaps TRBD1 (6 bases). The germline V and J ends were trimmed by 1 base and 1 base, with 15 bases remaining between them. CDR3 length: 16 residues. Germline loops: CDR1 SGHDT, CDR2 YYEEEE. CDR3 DNA: TGTGCCAGCAGCTTGTTTCGGTCAGGGGTGTCCTACGAGCAGTACTTC. Residues: CASSLFRSGVSYEQYF.

This clonotype was recorded a few times. The chain couples TRBV30 to TRBJ1-3, with no clear D. With 1 base removed from V and 4 bases from J, the gap between germline ends came to 5 bases. CDR1 and CDR2 (germline): GTSNPN, SVGIG (reference sequence). The CDR3 runs to 12 residues. The CDR3 region has the DNA TGTGCCTGGAGTGCAAGGGGAAACACCATATATTTT. Encoded protein: CAWSARGNTIYF.

This clonotype has a count of ten or more. V is TRBV28 and J is TRBJ1-1; D unresolved. The CDR3 has 15 residues. Germline CDR1 is MDHEN and CDR2 is SYDVKM. The V gene lost 2 bases and the J gene lost 1 base, with 11 bases spanning the gap. The CDR3 region has the DNA TGTGCCAGCAGTTTACCGGGCGTTTGGAACACTGAAGCTTTCTTT. Protein product: CASSLPGVWNTEAFF.

There are many counts of this clonotype. V usage is TRBV12-3 or TRBV12-4 and J usage is TRBJ1-2; TRBD1 aligns across 8 bases. Losses at the gene ends were 4 bases for V and 8 bases for J; bases not matched to a gene: 12. CDR3 length equals 15 residues. Here the CDR3 DNA reads TGTGCCAGCAGTTCCACGCGACAGGGGTTAGACGGCTACACCTTC. Protein product: CASSSTRQGLDGYTF.

This clonotype was recorded many times. The V gene is TRBV18, the J gene TRBJ2-5; unclear D gene. The germline CDR1 and CDR2 sequences are KGHSH and LQKENI. Trimming removed 8 bases at V and 2 bases at J, with 12 bases between. There are 13 residues in the CDR3. The CDR3 sequence is CASSPGIQETQYF. The CDR3 DNA is TGTGCCAGCAGTCCAGGTATTCAAGAGACCCAGTACTTC.

This clonotype was recorded at least ten times. The gene calls are TRBV12-3 or TRBV12-4 and TRBJ2-5; perhaps TRBD2 as D (6 bases). With 6 bases removed from V and 5 bases from J, the gap between germline ends came to 13 bases. The CDR3 extends over 13 amino acids. The CDR3 DNA reads TGTGCCAGCAGCCGATTCGCGGGGGAGACCCAGTACTTC. Amino acid sequence: CASSRFAGETQYF.

J is TRBJ1-3 and V is TRBV5-4; 8 bases fit TRBD1. After removal of 4 bases from V and 2 bases from J, the junction contained 5 bases not matched to a gene. Germline CDR1 and CDR2: SGHNT and YYREEE (reference sequence). The CDR3 is made up of 15 amino acids. The CDR3 here is CASSRDRGPGNTIYF. In nucleotides, the CDR3 is TGTGCCAGCAGCCGAGACAGGGGCCCTGGAAACACCATATATTTT.